The 26 T cell receptor beta chains below all came from one sample that was sequenced in a study of T-cell memory formation after mild COVID-19. TCRdb called the 5' RACE reads again in MiXCR, with one record for every CDR3 protein. The sample yields some 120,000 distinct CDR3 sequences, roughly 6.2% seen once. Source material: PBMCs or a T cell subset sorted from them (not recorded which). These receptors originate from an adult woman who had mild COVID-19 (a few samples of this study predate the infection). Cell type and time point are not known.

This clonotype has at least ten counts. The chain recombines TRBV6-2 or TRBV6-3 with TRBJ2-2; 8 bases map to TRBD2. With 1 base clipped from V and 4 bases from J, the junction kept 2 bases outside the gene matches. Germline lookup yields CDR1 MNHEY and CDR2 SVGEGT. The CDR3 is 15 amino acids. CDR3 amino acids: CASSYYAGGTGELFF. The CDR3 DNA reads as TGTGCCAGCAGTTACTATGCGGGAGGCACCGGGGAGCTGTTTTTT.

This clonotype appeared a few times. This chain connects TRBV5-1 to TRBJ2-1; D remains ambiguous. The CDR3 consists of 12 residues. Trimming cost V 1 base and J 6 bases, with 5 bases left between them. Germline lookup yields CDR1 SGHRS and CDR2 YFSETQ. CDR3 bases: TGCGCCAGCAGCTTGTCCGCCAATGAGCAGTTCTTC. It specifies CASSLSANEQFF.

The chain combines TRBV6-2 or TRBV6-3 with TRBJ2-2; weak D call: TRBD1 (5 bases). Per the germline V gene, CDR1 is MNHEY and CDR2 is SVGEGT. The CDR3 is made up of 14 amino acids. The ends were cut back, 5 bases at V and 2 bases at J, with 9 bases in the middle. The CDR3 is CASSDRTNTGELFF. The CDR3 DNA reads TGTGCCAGCAGTGACCGGACAAACACCGGGGAGCTGTTTTTT.

This clonotype was observed a few times. The chain couples TRBV6-5 to TRBJ2-3; TRBD2 matches 9 bases. Germline V gene data show CDR1 as MNHEY and CDR2 as SVGAGI. The CDR3 has 16 residues. V lost 5 bases to trimming and J lost 1 base; unmatched junction nucleotides: 7. CDR3 nucleotides: TGTGCCAGCAGTCTGATAGCGGGAGCCCGCACAGATACGCAGTATTTT. It specifies CASSLIAGARTDTQYF.

This clonotype was found a few times. This chain joins TRBV3-1 and TRBJ2-7, with no clear D. This CDR3 is built from 14 residues. Germline V lookup: CDR1 LGHDT, CDR2 YNNKEL (reference sequence). Between the trimmed V and J ends, which lost 3 bases and 7 bases, there was a span of 16 bases. The CDR3 loop reads CASSQDRLLGEQYF. CDR3 bases: TGTGCCAGCAGCCAGGACCGACTCCTGGGGGAGCAGTACTTC.

Many counts were recorded for this clonotype. The genes are TRBV7-2 and TRBJ1-6; the D gene is possibly TRBD1 (5 bases). V lost 5 bases to trimming and J lost 10 bases, with 18 bases between them. Germline CDR1 and CDR2: SGHTA and FQGNSA. The CDR3 has 15 amino acids. DNA of the CDR3: TGTGCCAGCAGCCCACAGGTTTTAACAGGCTCACCCCTCCACTTT. It translates to CASSPQVLTGSPLHF.

This clonotype was detected ten times or more. V is TRBV27 and J is TRBJ1-6, with 7 bases identical to TRBD1. The CDR3 has 13 residues. The V and J ends lost 7 bases and 9 bases, in that order; junction bases with no gene match: 6. The germline CDR1 and CDR2 sequences are MNHEY and SMNVEV (reference sequence). CDR3 sequence: CASKGGGGSPLHF. The CDR3, as DNA: TGTGCCAGCAAGGGAGGGGGCGGTTCACCCCTCCACTTT.

This rearrangement joins TRBV6-5 to TRBJ1-1; D call uncertain. The V gene's germline CDR1 is MNHEY and CDR2 SVGAGI. The V end lost 6 bases, the J end lost 3 bases, and 11 bases lay between the germline ends. CDR3 length equals 13 residues. The CDR3 coding sequence is TGTGCCAGCAGAGGCGACGGATACACTGAAGCTTTCTTT. This codes for CASRGDGYTEAFF.

V gene TRBV12-2 combines with J gene TRBJ2-7; the table calls TRBD2, which could not be checked here. TRBV12-2 is a pseudogene locus. The CDR3 runs to 15 residues. The CDR3 reads CASRCRIAEPYEQYF. CDR3 in DNA: TGTGCAAGTCGTTGCAGGATAGCGGAACCCTACGAGCAGTACTTC.

This clonotype was observed a handful of times. The rearrangement joins TRBV5-1 to TRBJ2-1, with TRBD1 matching over 8 bases. Germline V gene lookup returns CDR1 SGHRS and CDR2 YFSETQ. V lost 4 bases and J lost 0; bases outside the gene matches: 3. The CDR3 consists of 15 residues. The CDR3 region is CASSVTGDSYNEQFF. CDR3 DNA: TGCGCCAGCAGCGTGACAGGGGACTCCTACAATGAGCAGTTCTTC. The complete variable domain, with remaining parts taken from reference TRBV5-1 and TRBJ2-1, reads KAGVTQTPRYLIKTRGQQVTLSCSPISGHRSVSWYQQTPGQGLQFLFEYFSETQRNKGNFPGRFSGRQFSNSRSEMNVSTLELGDSALYLCASSVTGDSYNEQFFGPGTRLTVL.

Many counts were recorded for this clonotype. The chain has TRBV5-6 and TRBJ2-2; weak D call: TRBD2 (6 bases). Trimming pared 4 bases from V and 6 bases from J, leaving 19 bases between. The CDR3 loop spans 16 amino acids. CDR1 SGHDT and CDR2 YYEEEE come from the germline V gene. CDR3 DNA: TGTGCCAGCAGCCCCCGACTAGGCGAGACCGCCGGGGAGCTGTTTTTT. This gives the protein CASSPRLGETAGELFF. The entire variable domain, with the rest obtained from reference TRBV5-6 and TRBJ2-2, is as follows: DAGVTQSPTHLIKTRGQQVTLRCSPKSGHDTVSWYQQALGQGPQFIFQYYEEEERQRGNFPDRFSGHQFPNYSSELNVNALLLGDSALYLCASSPRLGETAGELFFGEGSRLTVL.

The chain joins TRBV15 to TRBJ1-1; no clear D gene. Germline V lookup: CDR1 LNHNV, CDR2 YYDKDF (reference sequence). Trimming took off 3 bases at V and 3 bases at J, with 8 bases between the two ends. This CDR3 is built from 13 residues. CDR3 DNA sequence: TGTGCCACCAGCAGGGCGGCGGACACTGAAGCTTTCTTT. Translation gives CATSRAADTEAFF.

This clonotype was picked up a small number of times. V is TRBV29-1 and J is TRBJ2-1, with 13 positions matching TRBD2. V gave up 6 bases and J gave up 10 bases; unmatched junction bases: 9. The CDR3 is 14 residues long. Germline CDR1 SQVTM, CDR2 ANQGSEA. The CDR3, as DNA: TGCAGCGTAAGGACTAGCGGGGGTCGTTCGGAGCAGTTCTTC. Translating gives CSVRTSGGRSEQFF.

This sequence joins TRBV5-1 and TRBJ2-5, with TRBD2 identical over 10 bases. The CDR3 length is 14 residues. The V and J ends lost 3 bases and 7 bases, in that order; junction bases with no gene match: 6. Germline-derived CDR1 and CDR2 are SGHRS and YFSETQ. CDR3 in amino acids: CASSSSGGAVTQYF. CDR3 DNA: TGCGCCAGCAGCTCAAGCGGGGGGGCCGTGACCCAGTACTTC.

The chain couples TRBV7-8 to TRBJ2-5; D not certain. Germline CDR1 reads SGHVS; CDR2 reads FQNEAQ. The CDR3 spans 13 residues. Trimming took off 4 bases at V and 5 bases at J, with 11 bases between the two ends. Here the CDR3 reads CASSSEKRETQYF. The CDR3 DNA sequence: TGTGCCAGCAGCTCTGAGAAGAGGGAGACCCAGTACTTC. Full variable domain (remainder filled in from reference TRBV7-8 and TRBJ2-5): GAGVSQSPRYKVAKRGQDVALRCDPISGHVSLFWYQQALGQGPEFLTYFQNEAQLDKSGLPSDRFFAERPEGSVSTLKIQRTQQEDSAVYLCASSSEKRETQYFGPGTRLLVL.

The gene calls are TRBV6-2 or TRBV6-3 and TRBJ1-2; D not resolved. This CDR3 has 12 residues. Germline CDR1 is MNHEY and CDR2 is SVGEGT. Trimming removed 8 bases from V and 3 bases from J, with 10 bases in between. Written as DNA, the CDR3 is TGTGCCAGCGCGACTTCTCACTATGGCTACACCTTC. Translated: CASATSHYGYTF.

This clonotype came up a few times. This sequence joins TRBV5-8 and TRBJ2-6; 9 nucleotides align to TRBD1. The CDR3 covers 18 residues. Unmatched junction bases numbered 4, after V lost 0 bases and J lost 0 bases. CDR1 SGHTS and CDR2 YDEGEE come from the germline V gene. CDR3 in DNA: TGTGCCAGCAGCTTGGACAGGGGGCTTGTCTCTGGGGCCAACGTCCTGACTTTC. It translates to CASSLDRGLVSGANVLTF.

The chain joins TRBV7-2 to TRBJ1-1; D is unclear. This CDR3 is built from 13 residues. Germline V CDR1 and CDR2: SGHTA, FQGNSA. The germline V and J ends were trimmed by 10 bases and 1 base, with 13 bases remaining between them. The CDR3 region has the DNA TGTGCCACCTTGGCTGAAGGGAACACTGAAGCTTTCTTT. Its translation: CATLAEGNTEAFF.

The chain couples TRBV5-1 to TRBJ1-4, with D unclear. The CDR3 is made up of 15 amino acids. V lost 3 bases and J lost 6, with 15 bases in between. Germline CDR1 is SGHRS and CDR2 is YFSETQ. The CDR3 protein is CASSSASQEYEKLFF. The CDR3 DNA is TGCGCCAGCAGCTCAGCCTCACAAGAGTATGAAAAACTGTTTTTT.

This clonotype was picked up a small number of times. The chain couples TRBV7-2 to TRBJ1-6, with D possibly being TRBD1 (5 bases). V was clipped by 3 bases and J by 5 bases, with 8 bases between them. CDR1 and CDR2 (germline): SGHTA, FQGNSA. The CDR3 runs to 14 residues. The CDR3 region has the DNA TGTGCCAGCAGCTTCGACAGCAATAATTCACCCCTCCACTTT. Translation gives CASSFDSNNSPLHF.

This clonotype was observed at least ten times. The rearrangement uses TRBV12-3 or TRBV12-4 and TRBJ2-7, with TRBD2 identical over 10 bases. The CDR3 is made up of 15 amino acids. Trimming cost V 3 bases and J 3 bases; bases outside gene matches: 5. The CDR3 reads CASSFWTSGYYEQYF. CDR3 nucleotide sequence: TGTGCCAGCAGTTTCTGGACTAGCGGCTACTACGAGCAGTACTTC.

The chain uses TRBV11-2 and TRBJ2-1, with D possibly matching TRBD1 (6 bases). The V gene's germline CDR1 is SGHAT and CDR2 FQNNGV. Trimming took 5 bases from V and 12 from J, leaving 23 bases between them. The CDR3 consists of 15 residues. The CDR3 DNA reads TGTGCCAGCAGCCCACTGGCGTCAGGGACAATTAGGCAGTTCTTC. This encodes CASSPLASGTIRQFF.

This clonotype was counted a few times. This sequence joins TRBV24-1 and TRBJ1-2; TRBD1 agrees at 12 bases. The CDR3 has 15 amino acids. CDR1 KGHDR and CDR2 SFDVKD come from the germline V gene. V dropped 2 bases and J dropped 8; count of bases not matched to a gene: 5. CDR3 DNA sequence: TGTGCCACCAGTGATTCCGGGACAGGGGGCGGCGGCTACACCTTC. It yields the protein CATSDSGTGGGGYTF.

This chain uses TRBV29-1 with TRBJ2-3; 9 bases are shared with TRBD2. V shed 5 bases and J 2 bases; nucleotides not matched to a gene: 5. The CDR3 has 14 amino acids. Germline V CDR1 and CDR2: SQVTM, ANQGSEA. In DNA, the CDR3 is TGCAGCGTTAAGGTAGCGGGAGCCACAGATACGCAGTATTTT. Encoded protein: CSVKVAGATDTQYF.

This clonotype occurred many times. The genes are TRBV29-1 and TRBJ1-4, with unresolved D. Trimming took 5 bases from V and 10 from J, leaving 14 bases between them. Germline V lookup: CDR1 SQVTM, CDR2 ANQGSEA. This CDR3 has 12 residues. CDR3 residues: CSVRESDGKLFF. The CDR3 nucleotides are TGCAGCGTTAGGGAGTCGGACGGAAAACTGTTTTTT. The whole variable domain, filled in from reference TRBV29-1 and TRBJ1-4, reads SAVISQKPSRDICQRGTSLTIQCQVDSQVTMMFWYRQQPGQSLTLIATANQGSEATYESGFVIDKFPISRPNLTFSTLTVSNMSPEDSSIYLCSVRESDGKLFFGSGTQLSVL.

In its sample, this clonotype was seen a few times. The chain uses TRBV9 and TRBJ2-7; 10 bases agree with TRBD1. V gave up 2 bases and J gave up 4 bases; unmatched junction bases: 3. Germline CDR1 is SGDLS and CDR2 is YYNGEE. This CDR3 has 14 residues. The CDR3 DNA sequence: TGTGCCAGCAGCGTTAGACAGGGGGCTTACGAGCAGTACTTC. Its protein is CASSVRQGAYEQYF.